This entry lists 10 T cell receptor beta chains sequenced from one sample in a study of neurological immune-mediated disorders (dated by TCRdb to the late 2010s). Library method: 5' RACE. The sequencer listed for this sample is Illumina HiSeq 2500. Starting from the raw public reads, TCRdb applied fastp trimming at Q25, assembled clones with MiXCR and retained in-frame beta chains. Records with the same CDR3 protein are collapsed into one entry carrying the most frequent genes and DNA. The sample records approximately 80,000 distinct CDR3 sequences, roughly 4.3% of which are singletons. Approximately 5.7% of the sample is held by the ten biggest clonotypes. Taken with the paper, the label for time point translates to: longitudinal time-point 3. Input material: PBMCs. The receptors stem from a woman in her sixties or seventies with multiple sclerosis.

This clonotype has at least ten counts. The rearrangement uses TRBV5-1 and TRBJ2-3, with D possibly matching TRBD2 (7 bases). Germline CDR1 reads SGHRS; CDR2 reads YFSETQ. The CDR3 covers 15 residues. With 0 bases removed from V and 3 bases from J, the gap between germline ends came to 11 bases. The CDR3 nucleotides are TGCGCCAGCAGCTTGGACGGGGGGCCAACAGATACGCAGTATTTT. This encodes CASSLDGGPTDTQYF.

This clonotype showed up many times. The chain is built from TRBV10-3 and TRBJ1-2, with D tentatively TRBD1 (5 bases). CDR3 length: 15 residues. V lost 5 bases and J 2 bases, leaving 15 bases between the germline ends. CDR1 and CDR2 from the germline V gene are ENHRY and SYGVKD. The CDR3 region is CAISPGPRQNYGYTF. For the CDR3, the DNA is TGTGCCATCAGTCCGGGACCGAGGCAGAACTATGGCTACACCTTC.

This clonotype was observed many times. The chain links TRBV13 to TRBJ1-2, with D tentatively TRBD1 (5 bases). The V end lost 5 bases, the J end lost 4 bases, and 20 bases lay between the germline ends. This CDR3 comprises 16 residues. Looked up from germline, CDR1 is PRHDT and CDR2 is FYEKMQ (reference sequence). CDR3 coding DNA: TGTGCCAGCAGCCCCCAAACCGGGACGGGCATCTATGGCTACACCTTC. Its protein is CASSPQTGTGIYGYTF. Full variable domain (remainder filled in from reference TRBV13 and TRBJ1-2): AAGVIQSPRHLIKEKRETATLKCYPIPRHDTVYWYQQGPGQDPQFLISFYEKMQSDKGSIPDRFSAQQFSDYHSELNMSSLELGDSALYFCASSPQTGTGIYGYTFGSGTRLTVV.

The sample holds many counts of this clonotype. The chain recombines TRBV7-6 with TRBJ2-1; a possible D gene is TRBD2 (7 bases). This CDR3 region has 15 residues. The germline CDR1 and CDR2 sequences are SGHVS and FNYEAQ. V lost 1 base to trimming and J lost 9 bases, with 16 bases between them. CDR3 coding DNA: TGTGCCAGCAGCTTAGGAGGGGGAGGGACGGGTGAGCAGTTCTTC. Residues: CASSLGGGGTGEQFF.

This clonotype was detected ten times or more. The rearrangement joins TRBV6-5 to TRBJ1-2; 10 positions agree with TRBD1. Trimming cost V 3 bases and J 4 bases; bases outside gene matches: 8. Germline-derived CDR1 and CDR2 are MNHEY and SVGAGI. This CDR3 region has 16 residues. The CDR3 sequence: CASSYSSGQGSYGYTF. CDR3 nucleotides: TGTGCCAGCAGTTATTCCTCGGGACAGGGGAGCTATGGCTACACCTTC.

This clonotype appeared many times. The chain combines TRBV7-8 with TRBJ2-7; TRBD1 matches 8 bases. The CDR3 extends over 15 amino acids. V lost 4 bases, J lost 2 bases, and 7 bases stayed unmatched. Germline V gene lookup returns CDR1 SGHVS and CDR2 FQNEAQ. The chain's CDR3 is CASSSTGQATYEQYF. The CDR3 nucleotides are TGTGCCAGCAGCTCGACGGGACAGGCCACCTACGAGCAGTACTTC.

There are many counts of this clonotype. V and J are TRBV3-1 and TRBJ2-5; maybe TRBD1 (6 bases). This CDR3 has 13 amino acids. Germline lookup yields CDR1 LGHDT and CDR2 YNNKEL (reference sequence). Trimming pared 4 bases from V and 9 bases from J, leaving 15 bases between. The CDR3 bases are TGTGCCAGCAGCCTGGGACGACAGGAGGCCCAGTACTTC. Translating gives CASSLGRQEAQYF.

This clonotype was counted many times. V is TRBV5-1 and J is TRBJ2-7, with TRBD2 matching over 10 bases. Germline V lookup: CDR1 SGHRS, CDR2 YFSETQ. V lost 2 bases to trimming and J lost 2 bases; unmatched junction nucleotides: 4. This CDR3 region has 15 residues. CDR3 in amino acids: CASSFGLADTYEQYF. CDR3 nucleotide sequence: TGCGCCAGCAGCTTCGGACTAGCGGATACCTACGAGCAGTACTTC.

This clonotype was picked up many times. The chain recombines TRBV12-3 or TRBV12-4 with TRBJ2-5, with D perhaps TRBD1 or TRBD2 (5 bases each). There are 16 residues in the CDR3. With 5 bases removed from V and 4 bases from J, the gap between germline ends came to 20 bases. This CDR3 reads CASSPGVGARGETQYF. CDR3 DNA sequence: TGTGCCAGCAGTCCCGGGGTCGGGGCGCGAGGAGAGACCCAGTACTTC.

This clonotype was observed many times. The V call is TRBV5-1, the J call TRBJ2-1, with 8 bases that match TRBD1. The CDR3 is made up of 14 amino acids. V shed 6 bases and J 0 bases; nucleotides not matched to a gene: 2. Germline V gene sequence: CDR1 SGHRS, CDR2 YFSETQ. CDR3 amino acids: CASTGTGSYNEQFF. The CDR3, as DNA: TGCGCCAGCACCGGGACAGGCTCCTACAATGAGCAGTTCTTC. The full variable domain, its missing parts supplied by reference TRBV5-1 and TRBJ2-1, is KAGVTQTPRYLIKTRGQQVTLSCSPISGHRSVSWYQQTPGQGLQFLFEYFSETQRNKGNFPGRFSGRQFSNSRSEMNVSTLELGDSALYLCASTGTGSYNEQFFGPGTRLTVL.